The 27 T cell receptor beta chains presented below share a single source sample, sequenced in a study of T cell responses to AZD1222 COVID-19 vaccine. Some clones are missing from TCRdb's copy, which holds only in-frame ones; the method was immunoSEQ multiplex PCR. In the table there are about 120,000 clones, about 89% of which are singletons. Specimen: peripheral blood, collected on day 0 of AZD1222 vaccination. These receptors all stem from an adult in good health.

This clone was seen at least ten times. The chain carries TRBV4-3 and TRBJ2-7; unclear D gene. The length of the CDR3 is 13 residues. Germline assignment: CDR1 LGHNA and CDR2 YSLEER. The germline V and J ends were trimmed by 3 bases and 3 bases, with 9 bases remaining between them. For the CDR3, the DNA is TGCGCCAGCAGCCACGGGCAACACTACGAGCAGTACTTC. Protein: CASSHGQHYEQYF.

The rearrangement uses TRBV19 and TRBJ2-4; weak D call: TRBD1 (5 bases). Germline CDR1 is LNHDA and CDR2 is SQIVND (reference sequence). The ends were cut back, 4 bases at V and 1 base at J, with 11 bases in the middle. CDR3 length: 15 amino acids. The CDR3 DNA sequence: TGTGCCAGTAGTACCGATCCAGGGGCCAAAAACATTCAGTACTTC. It codes for CASSTDPGAKNIQYF.

This rearrangement joins TRBV30 to TRBJ2-5, with a tentative D call TRBD1 (5 bases). Germline assignment: CDR1 GTSNPN and CDR2 SVGIG (reference sequence). CDR3 length: 13 residues. The V end lost 0 bases, the J end lost 7 bases, and 12 bases lay between the germline ends. CDR3 nucleotide sequence: TGTGCCTGGAGTGTAACAGGACCAGGGACCCAGTACTTC. It codes for CAWSVTGPGTQYF. The complete variable domain, with remaining parts taken from reference TRBV30 and TRBJ2-5, reads SQTIHQWPATLVQPVGSPLSLECTVEGTSNPNLYWYRQAAGRGLQLLFYSVGIGQISSEVPQNLSASRPQDRQFILSSKKLLLSDSGFYLCAWSVTGPGTQYFGPGTRLLVL.

This rearrangement joins TRBV12-3 or TRBV12-4 to TRBJ1-1; D remains ambiguous. There are 11 residues in the CDR3. The germline V and J ends were trimmed by 4 bases and 5 bases, with 5 bases remaining between them. The CDR3 DNA reads TGTGCCAGCAGTTGGGGAACTGAAGCTTTCTTT. Translated: CASSWGTEAFF.

The rearrangement links TRBV27 to TRBJ1-2; D unclear. Looked up from germline, CDR1 is MNHEY and CDR2 is SMNVEV (reference sequence). The CDR3 sequence is 14 residues long. V was cut by 3 bases and J by 2 bases, with 10 bases left in between. CDR3 sequence reads: CASSFSQKNYGYTF. The CDR3 DNA follows: TGTGCCAGCAGTTTTAGCCAGAAGAACTATGGCTACACCTTC.

This chain uses TRBV29-1 with TRBJ1-2, with D possibly being TRBD1 (5 bases). This CDR3 contains 13 residues. V gave up 0 bases and J gave up 8 bases, with 13 bases separating them. Germline V gene data show CDR1 as SQVTM and CDR2 as ANQGSEA. As DNA, the CDR3 is TGCAGCGTTGAAGATCTTCGCCGGGGGGGCTACACCTTC. This sequence encodes CSVEDLRRGGYTF.

The V gene is TRBV10-3, the J gene TRBJ1-2; 7 bases are a match to TRBD1. Germline V gene data show CDR1 as ENHRY and CDR2 as SYGVKD. Trimming took 8 bases from V and 8 from J; bases not matched to a gene: 5. The length of the CDR3 is 11 residues. The CDR3 spells CAIEAGGGYTF. The CDR3 bases are TGTGCCATCGAGGCAGGGGGAGGCTACACCTTC.

Notes on this clone: The DNA is omitted, as the CDR3 cannot be located on it reliably, and the CDR3 follows TCRdb's listing. The chain uses TRBV13 and TRBJ1-1. Ends included, the CDR3 has 20 residues. CDR1 PRHDT and CDR2 FYEKMQ come from the germline V gene (reference sequence). CDR3 amino acids: CASSLGFGAGGGLSNTEAFF.

This clone appeared a single time. The chain carries TRBV18 and TRBJ2-3, with D unclear. The CDR3 consists of 14 residues. Germline CDR1 is KGHSH and CDR2 is LQKENI. Trimming left V 4 bases short and J 2 bases short, with 10 bases between. The CDR3 protein is CASSRITTTDTQYF. The CDR3 nucleotides are TGTGCCAGCTCACGTATCACAACCACAGATACGCAGTATTTT.

The chain employs TRBV6-5 and TRBJ2-1, with unresolved D. Looked up from germline, CDR1 is MNHEY and CDR2 is SVGAGI. The CDR3 runs 12 residues. V was trimmed by 0 bases and J by 10 bases, leaving 7 bases between them. The CDR3 reads CASSYSIQEQFF. For the CDR3, the DNA is TGTGCCAGCAGTTACTCGATACAGGAGCAGTTCTTC.

The rearrangement links TRBV6-5 to TRBJ1-2; a weak D match, TRBD1 (5 bases). The CDR3 contains 13 residues. Germline-derived CDR1 and CDR2 are MNHEY and SVGAGI. The V and J ends lost 0 bases and 8 bases respectively, with 10 bases between them. CDR3 sequence reads: CASSYSAGWGYTF. The CDR3 nucleotides are TGTGCCAGCAGTTACTCAGCAGGGTGGGGCTACACCTTC.

This chain uses TRBV19 with TRBJ2-2; TRBD1 matches at 10 bases. The germline gives CDR1 LNHDA, CDR2 SQIVND (reference sequence). Unmatched junction bases numbered 5, after V lost 7 bases and J lost 6 bases. The CDR3 has 14 residues. The CDR3 protein is CASIRDRGSGELFF. In DNA, the CDR3 is TGTGCCAGTATCCGGGACAGGGGTTCCGGGGAGCTGTTTTTT. The full variable domain, rest sourced from reference TRBV19 and TRBJ2-2, is DGGITQSPKYLFRKEGQNVTLSCEQNLNHDAMYWYRQDPGQGLRLIYYSQIVNDFQKGDIAEGYSVSREKKESFPLTVTSAQKNPTAFYLCASIRDRGSGELFFGEGSRLTVL.

V gene TRBV12-1 combines with J gene TRBJ2-7; the D call in the table, TRBD2, was not verified against the DNA. TRBV12-1 corresponds to a pseudogene. CDR3 size: 11 residues. CDR3 region: CASSPFYEQYF. The CDR3 DNA reads as TGTGCCAGCAGCCCCTTCTACGAGCAGTACTTC.

The genes are TRBV5-1 and TRBJ2-7; D is undetermined. V was trimmed by 0 bases and J by 2 bases, leaving 9 bases between them. Germline-derived CDR1 and CDR2 are SGHRS and YFSETQ. This CDR3 spans 14 amino acids. This chain's CDR3 is CASSLARGTYEQYF. CDR3 sequence (DNA): TGCGCCAGCAGCTTGGCTAGAGGAACCTACGAGCAGTACTTC.

The chain has TRBV12-3 or TRBV12-4 and TRBJ1-2, with D perhaps TRBD1 (6 bases). The CDR3 is 11 amino acids. The V gene lost 6 bases and the J gene lost 12 bases, with 14 bases spanning the gap. CDR3 residues: CASSHNREHTF. In nucleotides, the CDR3 is TGTGCCAGCAGCCACAACAGGGAACACACCTTC.

The rearrangement joins TRBV10-1 to TRBJ2-5, with 8 bases aligning to TRBD2. The junction had 9 bases not matched to a gene; V was cut back by 6 bases and J by 3 bases. Germline CDR1 reads WNHNN; CDR2 reads SYGVQD (reference sequence). The CDR3 loop spans 15 amino acids. The DNA for the CDR3 is TGCGCCAGCAGCTGGCCTGTGCGGGAGGAAGAGACCCAGTACTTC. It translates to CASSWPVREEETQYF.

This sequence joins TRBV5-1 and TRBJ1-6; no reliable D call. The ends were cut back, 4 bases at V and 0 bases at J, with 8 bases in the middle. There are 15 residues in the CDR3. Looked up from germline, CDR1 is SGHRS and CDR2 is YFSETQ. CDR3 residues: CASSPGSSYNSPLHF. Here the CDR3 DNA reads TGCGCCAGCAGCCCAGGCAGCTCCTATAATTCACCCCTCCACTTT.

V is TRBV24-1 and J is TRBJ1-1; a weak D match, TRBD1 (5 bases). The CDR3 is 13 amino acids. Germline CDR1 and CDR2: KGHDR and SFDVKD. Trimming removed 3 bases from V and 4 bases from J, with 8 bases in between. Written as DNA, the CDR3 is TGTGCCACCAGTGATAAGACAGTCACTGAAGCTTTCTTT. This gives the protein CATSDKTVTEAFF.

The chain employs TRBV19 and TRBJ1-3, with 8 nucleotides matching TRBD1. Germline lookup yields CDR1 LNHDA and CDR2 SQIVND (reference sequence). Trimming at V came to 5 bases and at J to 0 bases, leaving 6 bases not matched to a gene. This CDR3 is 16 amino acids long. In DNA form, the CDR3 reads TGTGCCAGTAGTCCTACAGGGGGGAGCTCTGGAAACACCATATATTTT. It yields the protein CASSPTGGSSGNTIYF. The whole variable domain, remainder taken from reference TRBV19 and TRBJ1-3, is DGGITQSPKYLFRKEGQNVTLSCEQNLNHDAMYWYRQDPGQGLRLIYYSQIVNDFQKGDIAEGYSVSREKKESFPLTVTSAQKNPTAFYLCASSPTGGSSGNTIYFGEGSWLTVV.

The genes are TRBV5-1 and TRBJ2-7, with 7 bases fitting TRBD1. V dropped 4 bases and J dropped 1; count of bases not matched to a gene: 5. The CDR3 spans 14 residues. Germline values: CDR1 SGHRS, CDR2 YFSETQ. Here the CDR3 DNA reads TGCGCCAGCAGCGCCGGGACAGCATCCTACGAGCAGTACTTC. This encodes CASSAGTASYEQYF.

CDR3 sequence reads: CASSRAVSSGSSYNSPLHF. For the CDR3, the DNA is TGTGCCAGCAGCCGTGCAGTATCCTCAGGGAGCTCCTATAATTCACCCCTCCACTTT. V usage is TRBV28 and J usage is TRBJ1-6; possible D gene TRBD1, 5 bases. Germline CDR1 MDHEN, CDR2 SYDVKM. The CDR3 contains 19 residues. Trimming took 6 bases from V and 0 from J, leaving 21 bases between them.

The rearrangement links TRBV6-4 to TRBJ1-5; tentatively, D is TRBD1 (5 bases). With 8 bases removed from V and 7 bases from J, the gap between germline ends came to 15 bases. This CDR3 comprises 13 residues. Germline V CDR1 and CDR2: MRHNA, SNTAGT. The CDR3 loop is CASGTGTGQPQHF. DNA of the CDR3: TGTGCCAGCGGGACGGGGACCGGCCAGCCCCAGCATTTT.

This chain joins TRBV7-9 and TRBJ1-4, with D uncertain. From germline, CDR1 is SEHNR and CDR2 FQNEAQ (reference sequence). The CDR3 runs 14 residues. Trimming stripped 3 bases from V and 0 bases from J, with 5 bases between. The CDR3 nucleotides are TGTGCCAGCAGCTTCAATCCAACTAATGAAAAACTGTTTTTT. It translates to CASSFNPTNEKLFF.

This chain connects TRBV4-2 to TRBJ2-1, with 12 bases aligning to TRBD2. Germline V gene lookup returns CDR1 LGHNA and CDR2 YNFKEQ. Trimming took 2 bases from V and 8 from J; bases not matched to a gene: 4. The CDR3 spans 15 residues. The CDR3 sequence is CASSQPTSGGDEQFF. The CDR3 DNA reads TGTGCCAGCAGCCAACCGACTAGCGGGGGCGATGAGCAGTTCTTC.

V gene TRBV6-5 combines with J gene TRBJ2-5; 8 nucleotides align to TRBD1. J was trimmed by 4 bases and V by 5 bases; bases with no gene match: 6. In germline, CDR1 is MNHEY, CDR2 SVGAGI. The CDR3 totals 14 residues. The CDR3 DNA reads as TGTGCCAGCAGTATATGGACAGGGAGAGAGACCCAGTACTTC. Its translation is CASSIWTGRETQYF.

J is TRBJ1-4 and V is TRBV5-1; unclear D gene. CDR3 size: 13 residues. V was clipped by 1 base and J by 8 bases, with 9 bases between them. Germline loops: CDR1 SGHRS, CDR2 YFSETQ. CDR3 in amino acids: CASSLLGPEKLFF. Written as DNA, the CDR3 is TGCGCCAGCAGCTTGTTGGGCCCCGAAAAACTGTTTTTT.

This clone is a singleton in its sample. The J gene is TRBJ1-1, the V gene TRBV5-8, with D perhaps matching TRBD1 (5 bases). CDR3 length: 16 residues. Trimming removed 4 bases from V and 5 bases from J, with 21 bases in between. Germline lookup yields CDR1 SGHTS and CDR2 YDEGEE. The CDR3 nucleotides read TGTGCCAGCAGCAGGGGATGGCCTTCTCTGACGACTGAAGCTTTCTTT. Translated: CASSRGWPSLTTEAFF.